This passage covers 30 T cell receptor beta chains from one sample sequenced in a study of early T cells in non-severe SARS-CoV-2 infection. TCRdb reprocessed the 5' RACE reads with MiXCR, giving one entry per CDR3 protein. The repertoire has around 70,000 distinct CDR3 sequences, 9.1% of them found once; the top ten carry about 3.5%. Sample: whole blood. Receptor source: an adult who was a healthcare worker with PCR-confirmed SARS-CoV-2 infection or an uninfected control (not recorded which).

There are many counts of this clonotype. The V and J genes are TRBV6-1 and TRBJ1-5, with D tentatively TRBD1 (5 bases). CDR1 is MNHNS and CDR2 is SASEGT in the germline V gene. The CDR3 has 15 amino acids. Trimming shortened V by 7 bases and J by 1 base, and 14 bases separated the two germline ends. The CDR3 bases are TGTGCCAGCAAGGCAGGGATATTCAGCAATCAGCCCCAGCATTTT. This codes for CASKAGIFSNQPQHF.

The chain recombines TRBV4-3 with TRBJ1-4; 12 bases agree with TRBD1. Trimming cost V 1 base and J 1 base; bases outside gene matches: 10. The V gene's germline CDR1 is LGHNA and CDR2 YSLEER. The CDR3 consists of 20 residues. CDR3 protein: CASSQARRGTGGLTNEKLFF. CDR3 coding DNA: TGCGCCAGCAGCCAAGCGAGGCGTGGGACAGGGGGCCTAACTAATGAAAAACTGTTTTTT.

This clonotype came up many times. The rearrangement joins TRBV7-9 to TRBJ2-5; perhaps TRBD2 as D (6 bases). The CDR3 has 15 residues. The germline V gene has CDR1 SEHNR and CDR2 FQNEAQ (reference sequence). V was clipped by 4 bases and J by 4 bases, with 16 bases between them. CDR3 protein: CASSYPGTPRETQYF. CDR3 DNA: TGTGCCAGCAGCTACCCCGGGACTCCCAGAGAGACCCAGTACTTC.

The chain is built from TRBV21-1 and TRBJ2-1; the table gives TRBD2 as D, unverified against the DNA. TRBV21-1 is classified as a pseudogene. The CDR3 is 17 residues long. CDR3: CASTKTRGPRGRNEQFF. The CDR3 DNA follows: TGTGCCAGCACCAAGACTAGGGGACCACGAGGCAGGAATGAGCAGTTCTTC.

The chain couples TRBV19 to TRBJ1-6; D remains unclear. Germline CDR1 LNHDA, CDR2 SQIVND (reference sequence). Trimming removed 7 bases at V and 9 bases at J, with 13 bases between. This CDR3 comprises 13 residues. The CDR3 DNA follows: TGTGCCAGTACCCAATTTTTGGCTTCACCCCTCCACTTT. This encodes CASTQFLASPLHF. The whole variable domain, remainder taken from reference TRBV19 and TRBJ1-6, is DGGITQSPKYLFRKEGQNVTLSCEQNLNHDAMYWYRQDPGQGLRLIYYSQIVNDFQKGDIAEGYSVSREKKESFPLTVTSAQKNPTAFYLCASTQFLASPLHFGNGTRLTVT.

The chain carries TRBV12-3 or TRBV12-4 and TRBJ2-7; 11 positions match TRBD2. The V gene end was trimmed by 2 bases and the J gene end by 2 bases; junction bases not matched to a gene: 5. This CDR3 has 16 amino acids. The CDR3 nucleotides are TGTGCCAGCAGTTTAAGACTAGCGGGACGCACCTACGAGCAGTACTTC. Amino acids: CASSLRLAGRTYEQYF.

J is TRBJ1-6 and V is TRBV5-4; 7 nucleotides match TRBD1. Unmatched junction bases numbered 10, after V lost 4 bases and J lost 6 bases. Germline assignment: CDR1 SGHNT and CDR2 YYREEE (reference sequence). The CDR3 loop spans 16 amino acids. CDR3 bases: TGTGCCAGCAGCCCGGGGCAGGGGGGACTTAATTCACCCCTCCACTTT. Its protein product is CASSPGQGGLNSPLHF.

The chain recombines TRBV27 with TRBJ2-3, with 12 bases fitting TRBD2. Trimming removed 5 bases from V and 6 bases from J; junction bases left unmatched: 6. The length of the CDR3 is 15 residues. Germline V gene data show CDR1 as MNHEY and CDR2 as SMNVEV (reference sequence). CDR3 coding DNA: TGTGCCAGCAGTCCCCTGCTAGCGGGAGGGGATACGCAGTATTTT. Encoded protein: CASSPLLAGGDTQYF.

The chain uses TRBV12-3 or TRBV12-4 and TRBJ2-1; TRBD2 matches 11 bases. With V trimmed by 5 bases and J by 6 bases, 12 bases remained unmatched. This CDR3 has 17 residues. CDR3 coding DNA: TGTGCCAGCAGTCAAGGACTAGCGGGTCCGGACTTCAATGAGCAGTTCTTC. This gives the protein CASSQGLAGPDFNEQFF.

A few counts support this clonotype. The V and J genes are TRBV6-1 and TRBJ1-5; D call uncertain. Germline assignment: CDR1 MNHNS and CDR2 SASEGT. V gave up 5 bases and J gave up 3 bases, with 5 bases separating them. The CDR3 runs to 12 residues. The CDR3 DNA reads as TGTGCCAGCAGTAACCCCAATCAGCCCCAGCATTTT. It encodes CASSNPNQPQHF.

This clonotype was observed a few times. The chain links TRBV12-3 or TRBV12-4 to TRBJ2-7; D unresolved. This CDR3 has 15 amino acids. The V gene lost 0 bases and the J gene lost 0 bases, with 9 bases spanning the gap. The CDR3 spells CASSLARGSSYEQYF. CDR3 in DNA: TGTGCCAGCAGTTTAGCCCGCGGAAGCTCCTACGAGCAGTACTTC.

Worth noting for this clonotype: A much larger clone lies one base from this, so it may be a read error. The V call is TRBV6-1, the J call TRBJ2-2, with 7 bases aligning to TRBD1. Germline V CDR1 and CDR2: MNHNS, SASEGT. J was trimmed by 5 bases and V by 4 bases; bases with no gene match: 13. CDR3 length: 17 amino acids. CDR3: CASSVLGQEAMTGELFF. CDR3 coding DNA: TGTGCCAGCAGTGTCCTTGGACAGGAGGCAATGACCGGGGAGCTGTTTTTT.

The chain recombines TRBV10-1 with TRBJ2-7; 11 nucleotides agree with TRBD2. The V gene's germline CDR1 is WNHNN and CDR2 SYGVQD (reference sequence). The CDR3 consists of 15 residues. Unmatched junction bases numbered 4, after V lost 3 bases and J lost 3 bases. CDR3 nucleotide sequence: TGCGCCAGCAGTGATCCGGGACTAGCGGTCTACGAGCAGTACTTC. Amino acid sequence: CASSDPGLAVYEQYF.

This clonotype was detected many times. The chain has TRBV6-4 and TRBJ1-5; TRBD1 aligns across 9 bases. V dropped 5 bases and J dropped 7; count of bases not matched to a gene: 9. CDR3 size: 15 residues. Germline loops: CDR1 MRHNA, CDR2 SNTAGT. The CDR3 DNA reads TGTGCCAGCAGTCCCACAACAGGGACAGGGCAGCCCCAGCATTTT. It specifies CASSPTTGTGQPQHF.

V usage is TRBV29-1 and J usage is TRBJ2-5, with D possibly matching TRBD2 (5 bases). This CDR3 has 12 residues. V gave up 3 bases and J gave up 5 bases, with 10 bases separating them. Germline V gene sequence: CDR1 SQVTM, CDR2 ANQGSEA. Here the CDR3 DNA reads TGCAGCGTTGAGGCTAGCCGGGAGACCCAGTACTTC. Translation gives CSVEASRETQYF. The whole variable domain, filled in from reference TRBV29-1 and TRBJ2-5, reads SAVISQKPSRDICQRGTSLTIQCQVDSQVTMMFWYRQQPGQSLTLIATANQGSEATYESGFVIDKFPISRPNLTFSTLTVSNMSPEDSSIYLCSVEASRETQYFGPGTRLLVL.

V and J are TRBV28 and TRBJ2-3; 8 positions match TRBD1. The CDR3 has 16 residues. CDR1 MDHEN and CDR2 SYDVKM come from the germline V gene. V shed 5 bases and J 3 bases; nucleotides not matched to a gene: 10. The CDR3: CASSGRTGFGTDTQYF. The CDR3, as DNA: TGTGCCAGCAGTGGAAGGACAGGGTTTGGTACAGATACGCAGTATTTT.

CDR3 protein: CASSPGKEKLFF. The CDR3 DNA follows: TGTGCCAGCTCACCAGGGAAGGAAAAACTGTTTTTT. The rearrangement joins TRBV18 to TRBJ1-4; no definite D call. The germline V gene has CDR1 KGHSH and CDR2 LQKENI. Trimming took 2 bases from V and 8 from J, leaving 6 bases between them. CDR3 length: 12 residues. Looking up the rest from reference TRBV18 and TRBJ1-4 gives the full variable domain: NAGVMQNPRHLVRRRGQEARLRCSPMKGHSHVYWYRQLPEEGLKFMVYLQKENIIDESGMPKERFSAEFPKEGPSILRIQQVVRGDSAAYFCASSPGKEKLFFGSGTQLSVL.

This clonotype was counted between two and nine times. The genes are TRBV12-3 or TRBV12-4 and TRBJ2-3; D is unclear. The germline V and J ends were trimmed by 6 bases and 1 base, with 14 bases remaining between them. This CDR3 region has 15 residues. CDR3 nucleotides: TGTGCCAGCAGCTTTGACGGTCTACGCACAGATACGCAGTATTTT. This encodes CASSFDGLRTDTQYF.

This clonotype was found a few times. The CDR3 nucleotides read TGTGCCAGCAGCTTGGACCCGGGGCCTAATGAAAAACTGTTTTTT. Translated, it gives CASSLDPGPNEKLFF. The chain recombines TRBV5-4 with TRBJ1-4, with D possibly being TRBD1 (5 bases). Germline V gene sequence: CDR1 SGHNT, CDR2 YYREEE (reference sequence). This CDR3 comprises 15 residues. V was cut by 0 bases and J by 3 bases, with 9 bases left in between.

This clonotype was detected many times. The chain has TRBV15 and TRBJ2-5; TRBD1 agrees at 7 bases. Losses at the gene ends were 3 bases for V and 2 bases for J; bases not matched to a gene: 9. CDR3 size: 16 residues. Germline V lookup: CDR1 LNHNV, CDR2 YYDKDF (reference sequence). CDR3 in DNA: TGTGCCACCAGCAGCTACGACAGGGTTGGACAAGAGACCCAGTACTTC. Encoded protein: CATSSYDRVGQETQYF.

This clonotype was picked up many times. The rearrangement links TRBV3-1 to TRBJ2-7; the D is unclear. The CDR3 length is 15 residues. Trimming removed 3 bases at V and 0 bases at J, with 12 bases between. Germline V CDR1 and CDR2: LGHDT, YNNKEL (reference sequence). The CDR3 is CASSHPIRSSYEQYF. The CDR3 DNA reads TGTGCCAGCAGCCATCCCATCAGGAGCTCCTACGAGCAGTACTTC.

The chain's CDR3 is CATSDLKGTDTQYF. CDR3 DNA: TGTGCCACCAGTGATTTGAAGGGAACAGATACGCAGTATTTT. The J gene is TRBJ2-3, the V gene TRBV24-1; no clear D gene. The V end was cut by 0 bases, the J end by 3 bases, with 6 bases between. The germline V gene has CDR1 KGHDR and CDR2 SFDVKD. This CDR3 has 14 amino acids.

This clonotype was observed a single time. The V and J genes are TRBV30 and TRBJ2-2; D perhaps matches TRBD2 (6 bases). Germline loops: CDR1 GTSNPN, CDR2 SVGIG (reference sequence). This CDR3 spans 15 amino acids. V dropped 0 bases and J dropped 2 bases, with 10 bases sitting between them. In DNA, the CDR3 is TGTGCCTGGAGTGTAAGGCGGGACAACACCGGGGAGCTGTTTTTT. Translated, it gives CAWSVRRDNTGELFF.

This clonotype has only a few counts. The chain joins TRBV11-2 to TRBJ1-6; no definite D call. The CDR3 is made up of 13 amino acids. Trimming shortened V by 6 bases and J by 6 bases, and 9 bases separated the two germline ends. Germline loops: CDR1 SGHAT, CDR2 FQNNGV. CDR3 sequence: CASSSLTNSPLHF. The CDR3 DNA reads as TGTGCCAGCAGTTCTCTTACTAATTCACCCCTCCACTTT.

The V call is TRBV20-1, the J call TRBJ2-7, with a possible D match to TRBD1 (5 bases). Trimming pared 5 bases from V and 6 bases from J, leaving 11 bases between. The CDR3 has 11 residues. Per the germline V gene, CDR1 is DFQATT and CDR2 is SNEGSKA (reference sequence). CDR3: CSAPQQVEQYF. CDR3 coding DNA: TGCAGTGCTCCCCAACAGGTCGAGCAGTACTTC.

V usage is TRBV7-2 and J usage is TRBJ1-4, with TRBD1 as a possible D gene (5 bases). Trimming stripped 6 bases from V and 0 bases from J, with 17 bases between. Germline V CDR1 and CDR2: SGHTA, FQGNSA. The CDR3 runs to 17 residues. This CDR3 reads CASSYPGRGATNEKLFF. The CDR3 region has the DNA TGTGCCAGCAGTTATCCGGGGCGAGGGGCAACTAATGAAAAACTGTTTTTT.

V is TRBV21-1 and J is TRBJ2-7; TRBD2 is the table's D call, not checked against the DNA. TRBV21-1 is designated a pseudogene. The CDR3 spans 16 residues. This CDR3 is CASSKARRGRIGEQYF. The CDR3, as DNA: TGTGCCAGCAGCAAAGCGCGGAGGGGTAGGATCGGCGAGCAGTACTTC.

In this sample, this clonotype turned up a few times. The rearrangement joins TRBV20-1 to TRBJ2-4; possible D gene TRBD1, 6 bases. CDR1 is DFQATT, CDR2 SNEGSKA, per germline (reference sequence). The CDR3 is 14 amino acids. Between the trimmed V and J ends, which lost 5 bases and 8 bases, there was a span of 19 bases. This CDR3 is CSALKSGAEYIQYF. The DNA of the CDR3 is TGCAGTGCTCTCAAGTCAGGGGCCGAGTACATTCAGTACTTC.

This clonotype was observed at least ten times. The genes are TRBV6-2 or TRBV6-3 and TRBJ2-7, with 10 bases matching TRBD1. V dropped 0 bases and J dropped 0; count of bases not matched to a gene: 2. This CDR3 comprises 16 residues. Germline values: CDR1 MNHEY, CDR2 SVGEGT. The CDR3 DNA reads as TGTGCCAGCAGTTACTCGGACAGGGGGAGCTCCTACGAGCAGTACTTC. Protein product: CASSYSDRGSSYEQYF.

This clonotype appeared a few times. Written as DNA, the CDR3 is TGTGCCAGCAGAGGAAACAGGGTGGACGAGCAGTACTTC. Translation gives CASRGNRVDEQYF. The chain uses TRBV5-4 and TRBJ2-7; possibly TRBD1 for D (6 bases). Germline V gene data show CDR1 as SGHNT and CDR2 as YYREEE (reference sequence). The V gene lost 5 bases and the J gene lost 5 bases, with 14 bases spanning the gap. This CDR3 has 13 residues.